Below, 15 T cell receptor beta chains from the same sample are listed, as sequenced in a study of blood T cell repertoires in COVID-19. Generated by immunoSEQ multiplex PCR, the TCRdb table keeps only in-frame clones and is missing some. The table has about 47,000 clones, about 81% seen once. Material: peripheral blood. These receptors were taken from a woman at least 80 years old with COVID-19, enrolled during active disease.

This sequence joins TRBV9 and TRBJ1-2; 7 bases map to TRBD1. The CDR3 runs 16 residues. Looked up from germline, CDR1 is SGDLS and CDR2 is YYNGEE. J gave up 8 bases and V 6 bases, and 19 bases lay outside the gene matches. CDR3: CASTYQDTGAGEGYTF. The CDR3 nucleotides read TGTGCCAGCACCTACCAGGACACAGGGGCCGGAGAGGGCTACACCTTC. The complete variable domain, with remaining parts taken from reference TRBV9 and TRBJ1-2, reads DSGVTQTPKHLITATGQRVTLRCSPRSGDLSVYWYQQSLDQGLQFLIQYYNGEERAKGNILERFSAQQFPDLHSELNLSSLELGDSALYFCASTYQDTGAGEGYTFGSGTRLTVV.

The V gene is TRBV2, the J gene TRBJ1-2, with TRBD1 matching 7 bases. The CDR3 length is 13 residues. Germline V gene sequence: CDR1 SNHLY, CDR2 FYNNEI. J gave up 2 bases and V 6 bases, and 3 bases lay outside the gene matches. The CDR3 bases are TGTGCCAGCAGGGTGACAGGGAACTATGGCTACACCTTC. It codes for CASRVTGNYGYTF.

V is TRBV6-5 and J is TRBJ1-2; 9 bases are shared with TRBD1. CDR1 is MNHEY and CDR2 is SVGAGI in the germline V gene. Losses at the gene ends were 6 bases for V and 4 bases for J; bases not matched to a gene: 6. This CDR3 has 14 residues. The CDR3 reads CASSRQGGLYGYTF. CDR3 nucleotide sequence: TGTGCCAGCAGCAGACAGGGGGGCCTCTATGGCTACACCTTC.

The chain recombines TRBV29-1 with TRBJ1-1; tentatively, D is TRBD1 (5 bases). This CDR3 spans 14 amino acids. The germline gives CDR1 SQVTM, CDR2 ANQGSEA. V gave up 6 bases and J gave up 1 base, with 15 bases separating them. CDR3 amino acids: CSVPGTGRNTEAFF. In nucleotides, the CDR3 is TGCAGCGTGCCCGGAACAGGTAGGAACACTGAAGCTTTCTTT.

This chain uses TRBV7-8 with TRBJ2-3, with 8 positions matching TRBD1. This CDR3 is built from 17 residues. V dropped 1 base and J dropped 7; count of bases not matched to a gene: 13. Looked up from germline, CDR1 is SGHVS and CDR2 is FQNEAQ. Here the CDR3 reads CASSLVGMGQATNTQYF. CDR3 coding DNA: TGTGCCAGCAGCTTAGTCGGTATGGGACAGGCCACCAATACGCAGTATTTT.

CDR3 sequence (DNA): TGTGCCAGCAGCCCCCCTCGGACTGAAGCTTTCTTT. Translated, it gives CASSPPRTEAFF. The V call is TRBV13, the J call TRBJ1-1; D is unresolved. Per the germline V gene, CDR1 is PRHDT and CDR2 is FYEKMQ (reference sequence). The CDR3 extends over 12 amino acids. The germline V and J ends were trimmed by 5 bases and 5 bases, with 9 bases remaining between them.

This chain joins TRBV19 and TRBJ2-7; 7 positions agree with TRBD1. This CDR3 spans 12 amino acids. Germline values: CDR1 LNHDA, CDR2 SQIVND (reference sequence). With 3 bases clipped from V and 13 bases from J, the junction kept 9 bases outside the gene matches. The CDR3 nucleotides read TGTGCCAGTAGTATCACAGGGGAGAGTCAATACTTC. Protein: CASSITGESQYF.

The V and J genes are TRBV10-1 and TRBJ2-7; possible D gene TRBD1, 6 bases. The CDR3 has 14 residues. The V gene's germline CDR1 is WNHNN and CDR2 SYGVQD (reference sequence). V was trimmed by 2 bases and J by 2 bases, leaving 10 bases between them. The CDR3 sequence: CASSEMQGPYEQYF. As DNA, the CDR3 is TGCGCCAGCAGTGAGATGCAGGGGCCCTACGAGCAGTACTTC.

The chain joins TRBV11-2 to TRBJ1-6; TRBD1 aligns across 7 bases. There are 17 residues in the CDR3. V trimming: 5 bases; J trimming: 0 bases; junction bases outside the gene matches: 7. The germline V gene has CDR1 SGHAT and CDR2 FQNNGV. The CDR3 spells CASSPTGKVSYNSPLHF. DNA for the CDR3: TGTGCCAGCAGCCCGACAGGGAAGGTCTCCTATAATTCACCCCTCCACTTT. The variable domain in full, with the rest retrieved from reference TRBV11-2 and TRBJ1-6, is EAGVAQSPRYKIIEKRQSVAFWCNPISGHATLYWYQQILGQGPKLLIQFQNNGVVDDSQLPKDRFSAERLKGVDSTLKIQPAKLEDSAVYLCASSPTGKVSYNSPLHFGNGTRLTVT.

The chain has TRBV2 and TRBJ2-7; D is possibly TRBD2 (6 bases). Germline V CDR1 and CDR2: SNHLY, FYNNEI. Deletions cut 4 bases from V and 4 bases from J, with 14 bases between. This CDR3 region has 14 residues. DNA for the CDR3: TGTGCCAGCAGTGTTGCTTCCGGGACTTACGAGCAGTACTTC. This encodes CASSVASGTYEQYF. The full variable domain, with the rest looked up from reference TRBV2 and TRBJ2-7, is EPEVTQTPSHQVTQMGQEVILRCVPISNHLYFYWYRQILGQKVEFLVSFYNNEISEKSEIFDDQFSVERPDGSNFTLKIRSTKLEDSAMYFCASSVASGTYEQYFGPGTRLTVT.

V and J are TRBV28 and TRBJ2-2; 11 bases are a match to TRBD2. CDR3 length equals 18 residues. V lost 5 bases to trimming and J lost 4 bases; unmatched junction nucleotides: 12. CDR1 and CDR2 (germline): MDHEN, SYDVKM. CDR3 sequence: CASSPPLGSGRATGELFF. The CDR3 nucleotides are TGTGCCAGCAGTCCCCCCTTGGGTAGCGGGAGGGCCACCGGGGAGCTGTTTTTT.

In its sample, this clone was seen many times. V and J are TRBV20-1 and TRBJ2-1; D is unclear. CDR3 size: 10 residues. V was trimmed by 6 bases and J by 9 bases, leaving 9 bases between them. Germline V gives CDR1 DFQATT, CDR2 SNEGSKA (reference sequence). This CDR3 is CSAATFEQFF. In DNA, the CDR3 is TGCAGTGCCGCGACATTTGAGCAGTTCTTC.

Only a few counts were recorded for this clone. In nucleotides, the CDR3 is TGTGCCAGCTCAGTACGACTAGCTAGCGGGGAGCTGTTTTTT. Encoded protein: CASSVRLASGELFF. J is TRBJ2-2 and V is TRBV27, with 7 bases matching TRBD2. Germline CDR1 MNHEY, CDR2 SMNVEV (reference sequence). The CDR3 extends over 14 amino acids. After removal of 8 bases from V and 7 bases from J, the junction contained 10 bases not matched to a gene.

This chain links TRBV5-1 with TRBJ2-1, with 9 bases that match TRBD2. Germline CDR1 is SGHRS and CDR2 is YFSETQ. The J segment lost 5 bases and the V segment lost 0 bases, leaving 6 bases of the junction unmatched. This CDR3 region has 16 residues. CDR3 loop: CASSLVALAGNNEQFF. The CDR3 DNA is TGCGCCAGCAGCTTGGTCGCTCTAGCGGGGAACAATGAGCAGTTCTTC.

The chain carries TRBV12-5 and TRBJ2-1; TRBD2 matches at 10 bases. CDR3 length: 15 residues. V lost 1 base and J lost 6; bases outside the gene matches: 3. CDR1 is LGHNT, CDR2 FRNRAP, per germline. The CDR3 DNA sequence: TGTGCTAGTGGTTTGGGACTAGCGGGTACCAATGAGCAGTTCTTC. Amino acids: CASGLGLAGTNEQFF. The full variable domain, rest sourced from reference TRBV12-5 and TRBJ2-1, is DARVTQTPRHKVTEMGQEVTMRCQPILGHNTVFWYRQTMMQGLELLAYFRNRAPLDDSGMPKDRFSAEMPDATLATLKIQPSEPRDSAVYFCASGLGLAGTNEQFFGPGTRLTVL.